The 19 T cell receptor beta chains reported below all come from one sample, sequenced in a study of cytomegalovirus exposure and HLA in healthy donors. Assay used: immunoSEQ multiplex PCR; TCRdb lists only in-frame clones, some missing. The sample yields about 95,000 clones, approximately 81% seen once. The sample consisted of PBMCs. The receptors originated from a man aged 18 to 35 in good health and CMV-seropositive.

The table lists this clone with a few counts. The rearrangement uses TRBV7-8 and TRBJ1-1, with D tentatively TRBD1 (6 bases). With 1 base removed from V and 0 bases from J, the gap between germline ends came to 6 bases. Germline V CDR1 and CDR2: SGHVS, FQNEAQ. CDR3 length: 14 residues. CDR3 sequence: CASSLGTVNTEAFF. As DNA, the CDR3 is TGTGCCAGCAGCTTAGGGACAGTGAACACTGAAGCTTTCTTT.

This clone was seen just once. The chain has TRBV27 and TRBJ1-1, with a possible D match to TRBD1 (6 bases). V lost 6 bases and J lost 1, with 12 bases in between. This CDR3 is built from 14 residues. Germline CDR1 reads MNHEY; CDR2 reads SMNVEV (reference sequence). Here the CDR3 DNA reads TGTGCCAGCAGCCGTAACAGGGAGAACACTGAAGCTTTCTTT. It translates to CASSRNRENTEAFF.

This sequence joins TRBV5-1 and TRBJ2-7; weak D call: TRBD2 (6 bases). Germline V gives CDR1 SGHRS, CDR2 YFSETQ. The CDR3 sequence is 15 residues long. Trimming removed 5 bases at V and 4 bases at J, with 19 bases between. CDR3 sequence reads: CASRNREQGPYEQYF. CDR3 sequence (DNA): TGCGCCAGCAGAAACCGGGAGCAGGGCCCTTACGAGCAGTACTTC.

The chain combines TRBV15 with TRBJ2-1; possibly TRBD2 for D (6 bases). This CDR3 comprises 13 residues. The V and J ends lost 5 bases and 8 bases respectively, with 13 bases between them. The germline CDR1 and CDR2 sequences are LNHNV and YYDKDF (reference sequence). CDR3 coding DNA: TGTGCCACCAGCCGGCGGGGCTGGGATGAGCAGTTCTTC. Translated, it gives CATSRRGWDEQFF.

The CDR3 reads CASSLDRGRGYTF. As DNA, the CDR3 is TGCGCCAGCAGCTTGGACAGGGGAAGAGGCTACACCTTC. J is TRBJ1-2 and V is TRBV5-1, with 7 bases aligning to TRBD1. The CDR3 contains 13 residues. Germline CDR1 and CDR2: SGHRS and YFSETQ. J was trimmed by 8 bases and V by 0 bases; bases with no gene match: 4.

This clone has only one observation. The CDR3 sequence: CASSEGSGHNEQFF. The DNA for the CDR3 is TGTGCCAGCAGTGAGGGATCAGGGCACAATGAGCAGTTCTTC. V usage is TRBV2 and J usage is TRBJ2-1, with D perhaps matching TRBD1 (5 bases). In germline, CDR1 is SNHLY, CDR2 FYNNEI. The CDR3 contains 14 residues. The ends were cut back, 3 bases at V and 5 bases at J, with 11 bases in the middle. Together with reference TRBV2 and TRBJ2-1, the CDR3 gives the full variable domain: EPEVTQTPSHQVTQMGQEVILRCVPISNHLYFYWYRQILGQKVEFLVSFYNNEISEKSEIFDDQFSVERPDGSNFTLKIRSTKLEDSAMYFCASSEGSGHNEQFFGPGTRLTVL.

The chain joins TRBV27 to TRBJ2-7; the match to TRBD1 covers 9 bases. In germline, CDR1 is MNHEY, CDR2 SMNVEV (reference sequence). CDR3 length: 14 residues. Trimming cost V 5 bases and J 5 bases; bases outside gene matches: 7. The CDR3 nucleotides read TGTGCCAGCAGTGCGGGACAGGGTTTGAACGAGCAGTACTTC. Protein sequence: CASSAGQGLNEQYF.

This chain links TRBV27 with TRBJ2-2; 9 bases fit TRBD2. The CDR3 is made up of 19 amino acids. J lost 4 bases, V lost 2 bases, and 14 bases had no gene match. Germline CDR1 reads MNHEY; CDR2 reads SMNVEV (reference sequence). CDR3 DNA sequence: TGTGCCAGCAGTTTAAATTGGGGGACTAGCAGCCGTTCCACCGGGGAGCTGTTTTTT. This gives the protein CASSLNWGTSSRSTGELFF.

The V call is TRBV6-1, the J call TRBJ2-3; the match to TRBD2 covers 9 bases. The CDR3 is made up of 18 amino acids. CDR1 is MNHNS, CDR2 SASEGT, per germline. After removal of 3 bases from V and 1 base from J, the junction contained 11 bases not matched to a gene. The CDR3 coding sequence is TGTGCCAGCAGTGATGCCCATCAGAGACTAGCGGGCACAGATACGCAGTATTTT. Protein product: CASSDAHQRLAGTDTQYF.

This chain joins TRBV9 and TRBJ2-3, with TRBD2 identical over 8 bases. V lost 3 bases and J lost 4; bases outside the gene matches: 7. The germline CDR1 and CDR2 sequences are SGDLS and YYNGEE. The CDR3 has 15 residues. CDR3 bases: TGTGCCAGCAGCGAGGCCGGGAGGGGGGCAGATACGCAGTATTTT. This gives the protein CASSEAGRGADTQYF.

This clone was seen a few times. The rearrangement links TRBV10-3 to TRBJ1-5, with D perhaps matching TRBD1 (6 bases). Per germline, CDR1 ENHRY and CDR2 SYGVKD. The V end lost 0 bases, the J end lost 6 bases, and 15 bases lay between the germline ends. CDR3 length: 16 amino acids. The DNA for the CDR3 is TGTGCCATCAGTGAGTCAGGTGGCAGAGGGGGTCAGCCCCAGCATTTT. It is translated as CAISESGGRGGQPQHF.

The rearrangement links TRBV5-4 to TRBJ2-5; weak D call: TRBD1 (6 bases). CDR3 length equals 15 residues. V was clipped by 4 bases and J by 1 base, with 14 bases between them. Germline V gene data show CDR1 as SGHNT and CDR2 as YYREEE (reference sequence). The CDR3 DNA reads TGTGCCAGCAGCCAATACAGGGTAGGCCAAGAGACCCAGTACTTC. Translated, it gives CASSQYRVGQETQYF.

This clone was counted between two and nine times. This chain uses TRBV5-1 with TRBJ2-3; no firm D call. Germline CDR1 SGHRS, CDR2 YFSETQ. The CDR3 sequence is 15 residues long. The V end was cut by 2 bases, the J end by 0 bases, with 10 bases between. In DNA form, the CDR3 reads TGCGCCAGCAGCTTTGTTATTTCTAGCACAGATACGCAGTATTTT. Translating it yields CASSFVISSTDTQYF. The full variable domain, in which reference TRBV5-1 and TRBJ2-3 provide the parts outside the CDR3, is KAGVTQTPRYLIKTRGQQVTLSCSPISGHRSVSWYQQTPGQGLQFLFEYFSETQRNKGNFPGRFSGRQFSNSRSEMNVSTLELGDSALYLCASSFVISSTDTQYFGPGTRLTVL.

The chain has TRBV6-5 and TRBJ1-2; D is perhaps TRBD1 (5 bases). The CDR3 extends over 14 amino acids. Germline V lookup: CDR1 MNHEY, CDR2 SVGAGI. V dropped 5 bases and J dropped 7 bases, with 17 bases sitting between them. The CDR3 DNA reads as TGTGCCAGCAGTGCCCAGGGTGGTCTCTCTGGCTACACCTTC. The encoded protein is CASSAQGGLSGYTF.

This chain uses TRBV28 with TRBJ1-4, with a tentative D call TRBD1 (5 bases). The V end lost 4 bases, the J end lost 7 bases, and 19 bases lay between the germline ends. Germline lookup yields CDR1 MDHEN and CDR2 SYDVKM. CDR3 length: 16 residues. This chain's CDR3 is CASSSPQGIRREKLFF. The CDR3 DNA reads as TGTGCCAGCAGTTCTCCCCAGGGAATTAGGCGTGAAAAACTGTTTTTT.

The chain couples TRBV5-1 to TRBJ2-1; a weak D match, TRBD2 (6 bases). The V and J ends lost 4 bases and 0 bases respectively, with 14 bases between them. CDR1 and CDR2 (germline): SGHRS, YFSETQ. The CDR3 extends over 16 amino acids. The CDR3 is CASSTGLSFSYNEQFF. The CDR3 coding sequence is TGCGCCAGCAGCACGGGACTTTCCTTCTCCTACAATGAGCAGTTCTTC.

The rearrangement uses TRBV11-3 and TRBJ2-1; TRBD2 agrees at 10 bases. Trimming removed 5 bases from V and 4 bases from J; junction bases left unmatched: 11. CDR3 length equals 17 residues. Germline CDR1 is SGHNT and CDR2 is YENEEA. CDR3 region: CASSPRSSGSEYNEQFF. In DNA form, the CDR3 reads TGTGCCAGCAGCCCGCGGTCTAGCGGGAGTGAATACAATGAGCAGTTCTTC. Full variable domain (outside the CDR3, taken from reference TRBV11-3 and TRBJ2-1): EAGVVQSPRYKIIEKKQPVAFWCNPISGHNTLYWYLQNLGQGPELLIRYENEEAVDDSQLPKDRFSAERLKGVDSTLKIQPAELGDSAVYLCASSPRSSGSEYNEQFFGPGTRLTVL.

The chain uses TRBV4-1 and TRBJ2-3, with 10 bases matching TRBD2. Germline V gene data show CDR1 as MGHRA and CDR2 as YSYEKL. With 3 bases clipped from V and 6 bases from J, the junction kept 12 bases outside the gene matches. This CDR3 is 17 amino acids long. The CDR3 DNA reads as TGCGCCAGCAGCCACTACGTAGGACTAGCGGAGTCGGATACGCAGTATTTT. Translation gives CASSHYVGLAESDTQYF.

The J gene is TRBJ1-2, the V gene TRBV9, with D uncertain. The CDR3 has 14 residues. V gave up 3 bases and J gave up 8 bases, with 17 bases separating them. The V gene's germline CDR1 is SGDLS and CDR2 YYNGEE. CDR3 sequence (DNA): TGTGCCAGCAGCGCGACTATTACGTCAATAGGCTACACCTTC. As protein: CASSATITSIGYTF.